This T cell receptor beta chain was sequenced in a study of T cell responses to AZD1222 COVID-19 vaccine. Study outcomes and limitations: Reportedly, nearly half of unique spike TCRs recognized epitopes outside B.1.351/B.1.1.7 mutations. Just 5 or 6 AZD1222 recipients tested seropositive at baseline.

With 1 base clipped from V and 0 bases from J, the junction kept 11 bases outside the gene matches. The V gene's germline CDR1 is LGHDT and CDR2 YNNKEL (reference sequence). This CDR3 spans 19 amino acids. This clone has only one observation. Its antigen is still unknown. The data were produced by immunoSEQ multiplex PCR, yet TCRdb's version contains in-frame clones alone and is incomplete. This table has 150,000 or so clones, roughly 90% appearing once. The TCR was taken from an adult in good health. This chain joins TRBV3-1 (or the pseudogene TRBV3-2) and TRBJ2-3, with 9 bases that match TRBD2. The material sequenced was peripheral blood, taken on day 0 of AZD1222 vaccination. CDR3 amino acids: CASSQVASGIIISTDTQYF. CDR3 bases: TGTGCCAGCAGCCAAGTGGCTAGCGGGATAATAATTAGCACAGATACGCAGTATTTT.